This T cell receptor (beta chain) was retrieved from a study of early T cells in non-severe SARS-CoV-2 infection (dated by TCRdb to 2020 to 2022). As for the study more broadly: Because TCR sequencing was done on bulk RNA from unsorted whole blood, the alpha and beta chains could not be paired. The paper as a whole reports these results and caveats: VDJdb matching was skewed toward anti-spike CD8 responses and likely underestimated virus-specific expansions, missing private and CD4 specificities.

This was a case-control study nested in a cohort of healthcare workers in London, UK, who had nasopharyngeal swab PCR tests and blood samples taken every week. Healthcare workers were enrolled in the week of the UK lockdown, from 23 to 31 March 2020, and were followed every week for up to roughly 15 weeks. From its cysteine to its phenylalanine, the CDR3 spans 13 amino acids. The sequence is cut down to CDR3 DNA, 39 bases in frame from base 1. Via the germline V gene (reference sequence), CDR1 is DFQATT and CDR2 SNEGSKA. Ends trimmed: V by 4 bases, J by 9 bases; bases unmatched to a gene: 12. Many counts were recorded for this clonotype. Its antigen is currently not known. Per-nucleotide qualities are absent, and no much larger clonotype sits a single base away. Library construction relied on 5' RACE. The sample was run on a NextSeq 500. Unique molecular identifiers were attached to individual cDNA molecules in the TCR library protocol so that sequencing error and PCR bias could be corrected. Sequencing covered both TCR alpha and beta chains, and within each sample the abundances of alpha and beta sequences were tightly co-correlated. As for the authors' bioinformatics: Decombinator V4 was used to perform V gene, J gene and CDR3 annotation of TCR sequences. TCRs were defined as expanded if a significant change between any two time points was detected under a Poisson model with p below 0.0001. TCR abundances were normalised to the total number of TCRs sequenced per sample and expressed as counts per million. MAIT TCRs were defined by TRAV1-2 paired with TRAJ12, TRAJ20 or TRAJ33, and iNKT TCRs by TRAV10 paired with TRAJ18. A search of VDJdb, accessed on 1 November 2021, was run for TCRs annotated to CMV, EBV and SARS-CoV-2, with TCRs annotated for multiple antigens excluded. TCRdb trimmed public reads at Q25 via fastp, called clones via MiXCR and kept in-frame beta chains. Every CDR3 protein is listed once, alongside the most common genes and DNA of its rows. These V and J calls originate from TCRdb's pipeline instead of the authors' own analysis. In all, the sample holds under 65,000 distinct CDR3 sequences, and under 15% of those were seen once. Approximately 1.3% of the sample lies in the top ten.

Input material: whole blood. This sequence originates from an adult who was a healthcare worker with PCR-confirmed SARS-CoV-2 infection or an uninfected control (not recorded which). The V gene is TRBV20-1 and the J gene is TRBJ2-7, with TRBD2 matching 7 junction bases. The CDR3 protein: CSATGLDLRWQYF. The DNA sequence follows: TGCAGTGCTACCGGACTAGATCTACGATGGCAGTACTTC.